The 2 T cell receptor beta chains given below trace back to one sample, sequenced in a study of blood T cell repertoires in COVID-19. Assay used: immunoSEQ multiplex PCR; TCRdb lists only in-frame clones, some missing. The profile shows tens of thousands of clones, about 90% of them singletons. The sample taken for sequencing was peripheral blood. The receptors originated from a man older than 75 in a cohort sampled during active COVID-19.

The chain employs TRBV5-1 and TRBJ2-5, with TRBD1 matching over 12 bases. The CDR3 covers 17 residues. V was clipped by 4 bases and J by 2 bases; unmatched bases: 9. Germline V gene sequence: CDR1 SGHRS, CDR2 YFSETQ. This CDR3 reads CASSPGQGAFLQETQYF. For the CDR3, the DNA is TGCGCCAGCAGCCCGGGACAGGGGGCTTTTCTACAAGAGACCCAGTACTTC.

The chain is built from TRBV5-1 and TRBJ2-3; a possible D gene is TRBD1 (6 bases). V lost 3 bases, J lost 3 bases, and 17 bases lay in between. Germline assignment: CDR1 SGHRS and CDR2 YFSETQ. This CDR3 region has 16 residues. The CDR3 sequence: CASSSNRERGTDTQYF. CDR3 in DNA: TGCGCCAGCAGCTCGAACAGGGAGAGGGGGACAGATACGCAGTATTTT.